The clone carrying this T cell receptor beta chain was detected ten times or more. Its antigen is not identified. The trim removed 4 bases at V and 2 bases at J, leaving 11 bases unmatched. Germline V gives CDR1 LGHNA, CDR2 YNFKEQ. CDR3 length: 18 residues. This sample is part of a study of beta chain features in type 1 diabetes. Study-level findings and limits: Type 1 diabetes patients had fewer VDJ junction insertions and more deletions.

Every isolated RNA sample was fully reverse transcribed, so sequencing captured expressed TCRB transcripts. Here immunoSEQ multiplex PCR was the method, and the copy in TCRdb shows in-frame clones only, minus some. This sample has under 400,000 clones, with 13% to 15% found just once. The sequenced material came from central memory CD4+ T cells from blood. The receptor was derived from a man aged 30 to 45 in good health. The chain couples TRBV4-2 to TRBJ2-3; TRBD2 agrees at 11 bases. This CDR3 is CASSRGSGRAGYTDTQYF. CDR3 nucleotides: TGTGCCAGCAGCCGGGGTAGCGGGAGGGCCGGGTACACAGATACGCAGTATTTT.